This is a list of T cell receptor beta chains from one sample in a study of T cells in Graves' hyperthyroidism and ophthalmopathy. In TCRdb, the multiplex PCR reads were re-called with MiXCR into one record per CDR3 protein. Of about 720,000 distinct CDR3 sequences listed, roughly a sixth were seen once; the top ten hold 16%. Sequencing input: blood. The receptors stem from a woman aged 45-65 years with Graves' hyperthyroidism that later progressed to Graves' ophthalmopathy. CDR3s include the opening cysteine and the closing phenylalanine or tryptophan. A D gene is named only where the DNA matches it firmly. Part of the rows lack a size; the others show once, few, many or a class for expanded clones.

v_gene: TRBV15
j_gene: TRBJ1-6
d_gene: .
abundance: few
CDR3aa: CATSRVRISPLHF
CDR3nt: TGTGCCACCAGCAGAGTCAGGATTTCACCCCTCCACTTT

v_gene: TRBV12-3/TRBV12-4
j_gene: TRBJ1-5
d_gene: TRBD1
abundance: few
CDR3aa: CASSPGQEWGSNQPQHF
CDR3nt: TGTGCCAGCAGCCCCGGACAGGAATGGGGTAGCAATCAGCCCCAGCATTTT

v_gene: TRBV6-6
j_gene: TRBJ2-7
d_gene: TRBD1
abundance: few
CDR3aa: CASSYYPDPGQGIGQYF
CDR3nt: TGTGCCAGCAGTTACTACCCAGACCCCGGACAGGGGATTGGGCAGTACTTC

v_gene: TRBV7-9
j_gene: TRBJ1-5
d_gene: .
abundance: few
CDR3aa: CASSLGGGYQPQHF
CDR3nt: TGTGCCAGCAGCTTAGGGGGTGGGTACCAGCCCCAGCATTTT

v_gene: TRBV19
j_gene: TRBJ1-1
d_gene: .
abundance: .
CDR3aa: CATTAGTQNTEAFF
CDR3nt: TGTGCCACTACGGCCGGGACACAGAACACTGAAGCTTTCTTT

v_gene: TRBV13
j_gene: TRBJ2-1
d_gene: .
abundance: many
CDR3aa: CASGRNEQFF
CDR3nt: TGTGCCAGCGGGCGGAATGAGCAGTTCTTC

v_gene: TRBV18
j_gene: TRBJ2-7
d_gene: .
abundance: many
CDR3aa: CASSPGTPTYEQYF
CDR3nt: TGTGCCAGCTCACCCGGGACTCCTACCTACGAGCAGTACTTC

v_gene: TRBV7-3
j_gene: TRBJ2-3
d_gene: TRBD2
abundance: many
CDR3aa: CASSSGTNTDTQYF
CDR3nt: TGTGCCAGCAGCTCCGGGACTAACACAGATACGCAGTATTTT

v_gene: TRBV10-1
j_gene: TRBJ1-2
d_gene: .
abundance: few
CDR3aa: CASSHRLRMGYGYTF
CDR3nt: TGCGCCAGCAGCCACCGACTCAGAATGGGCTATGGCTACACCTTC

v_gene: TRBV20-1
j_gene: TRBJ1-6
d_gene: .
abundance: many
CDR3aa: CSVATRTDNSPLHF
CDR3nt: TGCAGTGTCGCTACGCGGACAGATAATTCACCCCTCCACTTT

v_gene: TRBV7-9
j_gene: TRBJ2-7
d_gene: TRBD1
abundance: .
CDR3aa: CASSLLPGQGSYEQYF
CDR3nt: TGTGCCAGCAGCCTACTCCCTGGACAGGGCTCCTACGAGCAGTACTTC

v_gene: TRBV18
j_gene: TRBJ2-5
d_gene: .
abundance: many
CDR3aa: CASSPTLQETQYF
CDR3nt: TGTGCCAGCTCACCGACTCTACAAGAGACCCAGTACTTC

v_gene: TRBV6-1
j_gene: TRBJ2-7
d_gene: .
abundance: .
CDR3aa: CASLNTTGLRGNEQYF
CDR3nt: TGTGCCAGCTTGAACACCACCGGGCTCCGAGGGAACGAGCAGTACTTC

v_gene: TRBV7-9
j_gene: TRBJ2-3
d_gene: TRBD2
abundance: .
CDR3aa: CASSIPGLARSTDTQYF
CDR3nt: TGTGCCAGCAGCATCCCTGGACTAGCGCGGAGCACAGATACGCAGTATTTT

v_gene: TRBV2
j_gene: TRBJ1-5
d_gene: .
abundance: many
CDR3aa: CASSDWGSNQPQHF
CDR3nt: TGTGCCAGCAGTGATTGGGGATCCAATCAGCCCCAGCATTTT

v_gene: TRBV7-9
j_gene: TRBJ2-5
d_gene: .
abundance: few
CDR3aa: CASKLGAGSAETQYF
CDR3nt: TGTGCCAGCAAGTTAGGGGCAGGCTCGGCAGAGACCCAGTACTTC

v_gene: TRBV19
j_gene: TRBJ2-5
d_gene: .
abundance: once
CDR3aa: CASRAQGIQETQYF
CDR3nt: TGTGCCAGTAGAGCCCAGGGGATTCAAGAGACCCAGTACTTC

v_gene: TRBV12-3/TRBV12-4
j_gene: TRBJ2-2
d_gene: TRBD2
abundance: many
CDR3aa: CASSPSAGGNTGELFF
CDR3nt: TGTGCCAGCAGTCCTTCAGCGGGGGGGAACACCGGGGAGCTGTTTTTT

v_gene: TRBV7-2
j_gene: TRBJ1-2
d_gene: .
abundance: .
CDR3aa: CASSADADSNGYTF
CDR3nt: TGTGCCAGCAGCGCGGATGCGGACAGCAATGGCTACACCTTC

v_gene: TRBV20-1
j_gene: TRBJ2-3
d_gene: .
abundance: few
CDR3aa: CSASWGHREGTDTQYF
CDR3nt: TGCAGTGCTAGCTGGGGCCACAGGGAAGGTACAGATACGCAGTATTTT

v_gene: TRBV11-2
j_gene: TRBJ2-2
d_gene: .
abundance: many
CDR3aa: CASSPRTRGELFF
CDR3nt: TGTGCCAGCAGCCCGAGGACAAGAGGGGAGCTGTTTTTT

v_gene: TRBV20-1
j_gene: TRBJ2-3
d_gene: TRBD2
abundance: few
CDR3aa: CSASTTSGASTDTQYF
CDR3nt: TGCAGTGCGTCAACTACTAGCGGGGCTAGCACAGATACGCAGTATTTT

v_gene: TRBV28
j_gene: TRBJ1-1
d_gene: TRBD1
abundance: .
CDR3aa: CASSLRKGQRIEAFF
CDR3nt: TGTGCCAGCAGTTTAAGGAAGGGACAGAGAATTGAAGCTTTCTTT